This T cell receptor (beta chain) appears in the sequencing data of a study of patients and donors after allogeneic stem cell transplantation. The CDR3 covers 13 residues. Trimming removed 4 bases from V and 2 bases from J, with 9 bases in between. The V gene's germline CDR1 is ENHRY and CDR2 SYGVKD. TCRdb reprocessed the RT-PCR reads with MiXCR, giving one entry per CDR3 protein. The table records 150,000 to 200,000 distinct CDR3 sequences, approximately 28% of them present only once. This TCR was recovered from a human donor who was either an allogeneic HSCT recipient or a stem cell or donor lymphocyte infusion donor (not recorded which). It is not recorded whose cells these are; they may come from a transplant donor. What was sequenced was blood, either unsorted or a sorted T cell fraction (not recorded which). The V gene is TRBV10-3, the J gene TRBJ2-7; no clear D gene. The DNA of the CDR3 is TGTGCCATCAGTGGGCCCAACGCCTACGAGCAGTACTTC. Amino acid sequence: CAISGPNAYEQYF.